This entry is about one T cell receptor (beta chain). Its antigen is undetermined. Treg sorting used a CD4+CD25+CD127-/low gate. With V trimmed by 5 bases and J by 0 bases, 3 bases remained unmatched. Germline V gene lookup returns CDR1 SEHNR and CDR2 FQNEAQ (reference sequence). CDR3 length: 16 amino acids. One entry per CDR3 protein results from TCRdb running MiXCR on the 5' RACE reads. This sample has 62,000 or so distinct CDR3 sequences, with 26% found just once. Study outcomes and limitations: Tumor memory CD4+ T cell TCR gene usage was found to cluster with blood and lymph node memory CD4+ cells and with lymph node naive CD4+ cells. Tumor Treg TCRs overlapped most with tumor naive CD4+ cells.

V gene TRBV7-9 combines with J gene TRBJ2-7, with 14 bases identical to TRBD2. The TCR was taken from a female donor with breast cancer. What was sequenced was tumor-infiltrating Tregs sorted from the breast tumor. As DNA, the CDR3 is TGTGCCAGCAGCGGCGGGACTAGCGGGAGCTCCTACGAGCAGTACTTC. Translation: CASSGGTSGSSYEQYF.